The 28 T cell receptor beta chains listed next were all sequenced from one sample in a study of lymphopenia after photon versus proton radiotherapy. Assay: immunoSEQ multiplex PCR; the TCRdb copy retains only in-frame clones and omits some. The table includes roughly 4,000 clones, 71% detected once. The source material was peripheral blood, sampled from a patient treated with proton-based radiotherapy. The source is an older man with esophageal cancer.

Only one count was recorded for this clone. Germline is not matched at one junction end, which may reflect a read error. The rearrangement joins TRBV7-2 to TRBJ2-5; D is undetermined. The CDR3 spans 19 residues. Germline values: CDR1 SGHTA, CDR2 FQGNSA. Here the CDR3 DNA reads TGTGGCAGCAGCTTAAAAGGGTTGGTCGCTAACCCAAACCAAGAGACCCAGTACTTC. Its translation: CGSSLKGLVANPNQETQYF. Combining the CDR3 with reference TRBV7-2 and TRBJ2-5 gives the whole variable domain GAGVSQSPSNKVTEKGKDVELRCDPISGHTALYWYRQSLGQGLEFLIYFQGNSAPDKSGLPSDRFSAERTGGSVSTLTIQRTQQEDSAVYLCGSSLKGLVANPNQETQYFGPGTRLLVL.

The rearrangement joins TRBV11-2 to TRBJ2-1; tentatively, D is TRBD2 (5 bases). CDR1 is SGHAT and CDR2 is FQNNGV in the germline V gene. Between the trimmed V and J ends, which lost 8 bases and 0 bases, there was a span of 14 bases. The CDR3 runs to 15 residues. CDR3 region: CASLPMGVSYNEQFF. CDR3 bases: TGTGCCAGCTTACCGATGGGAGTCTCCTACAATGAGCAGTTCTTC.

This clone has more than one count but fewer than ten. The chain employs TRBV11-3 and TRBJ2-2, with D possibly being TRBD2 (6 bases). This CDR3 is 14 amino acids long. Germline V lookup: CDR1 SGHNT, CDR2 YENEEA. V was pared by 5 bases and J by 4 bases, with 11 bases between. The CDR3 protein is CASSGGRCTGELFF. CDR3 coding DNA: TGTGCCAGCAGCGGGGGGAGGTGCACCGGGGAGCTGTTTTTT. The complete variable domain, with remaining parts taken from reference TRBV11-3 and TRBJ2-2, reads EAGVVQSPRYKIIEKKQPVAFWCNPISGHNTLYWYLQNLGQGPELLIRYENEEAVDDSQLPKDRFSAERLKGVDSTLKIQPAELGDSAVYLCASSGGRCTGELFFGEGSRLTVL.

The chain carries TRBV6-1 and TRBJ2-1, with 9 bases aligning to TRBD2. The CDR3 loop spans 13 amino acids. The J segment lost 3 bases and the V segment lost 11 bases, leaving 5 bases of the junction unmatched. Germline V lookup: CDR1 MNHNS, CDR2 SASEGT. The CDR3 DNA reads TGTGCCGGGGGACTAGCAGACTACAATGAGCAGTTCTTC. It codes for CAGGLADYNEQFF.

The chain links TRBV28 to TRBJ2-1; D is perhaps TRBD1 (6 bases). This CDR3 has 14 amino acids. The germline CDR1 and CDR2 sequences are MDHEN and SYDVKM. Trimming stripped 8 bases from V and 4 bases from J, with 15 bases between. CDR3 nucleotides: TGTGCCAGCGGCCTTGAGCAGGGGTACAATGAGCAGTTCTTC. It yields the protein CASGLEQGYNEQFF.

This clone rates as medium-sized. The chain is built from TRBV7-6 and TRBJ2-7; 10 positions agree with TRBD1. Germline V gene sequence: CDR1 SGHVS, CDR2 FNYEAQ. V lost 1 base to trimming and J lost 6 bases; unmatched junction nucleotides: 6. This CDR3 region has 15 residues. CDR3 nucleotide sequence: TGTGCCAGCAGCTTAGTTGACAGGGGGCTGGCCGAGCAGTACTTC. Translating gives CASSLVDRGLAEQYF.

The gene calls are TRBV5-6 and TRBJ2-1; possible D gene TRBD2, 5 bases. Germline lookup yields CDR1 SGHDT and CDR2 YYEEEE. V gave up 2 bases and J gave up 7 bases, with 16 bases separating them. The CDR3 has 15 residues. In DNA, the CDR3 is TGTGCCAGCAGCTTCGAGGGCCAAACAGCGAATGAGCAGTTCTTC. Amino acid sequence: CASSFEGQTANEQFF.

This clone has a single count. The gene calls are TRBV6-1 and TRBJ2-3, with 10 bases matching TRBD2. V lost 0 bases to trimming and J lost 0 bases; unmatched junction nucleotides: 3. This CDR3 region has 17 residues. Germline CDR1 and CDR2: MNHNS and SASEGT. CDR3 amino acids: CASSEAGLAISTDTQYF. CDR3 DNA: TGTGCCAGCAGTGAAGCGGGACTAGCGATTAGCACAGATACGCAGTATTTT.

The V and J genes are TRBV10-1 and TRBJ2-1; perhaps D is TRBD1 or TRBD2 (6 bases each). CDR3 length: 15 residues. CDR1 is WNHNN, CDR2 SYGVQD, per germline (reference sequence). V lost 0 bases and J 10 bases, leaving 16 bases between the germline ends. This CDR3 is CASSESRGGPGEQFF. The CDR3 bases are TGCGCCAGCAGTGAGTCGAGAGGGGGGCCAGGGGAGCAGTTCTTC.

The CDR3 protein is CASSLATGAANEQFF. As DNA, the CDR3 is TGTGCCAGTAGTCTCGCGACGGGAGCGGCGAATGAGCAGTTCTTC. This rearrangement joins TRBV19 to TRBJ2-1; possibly TRBD2 for D (6 bases). Germline CDR1 LNHDA, CDR2 SQIVND (reference sequence). V lost 5 bases and J lost 7, with 18 bases in between. CDR3 length: 15 residues.

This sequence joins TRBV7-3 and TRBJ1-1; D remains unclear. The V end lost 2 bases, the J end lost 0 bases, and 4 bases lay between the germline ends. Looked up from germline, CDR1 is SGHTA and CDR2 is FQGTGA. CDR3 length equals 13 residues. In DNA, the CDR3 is TGTGCCAGCAGCTTATCAGTGAACACTGAAGCTTTCTTT. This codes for CASSLSVNTEAFF.

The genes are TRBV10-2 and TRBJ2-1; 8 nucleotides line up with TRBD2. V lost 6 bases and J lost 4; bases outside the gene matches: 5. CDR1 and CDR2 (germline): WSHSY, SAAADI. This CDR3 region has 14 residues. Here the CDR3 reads CASRSGGPYNEQFF. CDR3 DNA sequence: TGCGCCAGCAGAAGCGGGGGACCTTACAATGAGCAGTTCTTC.

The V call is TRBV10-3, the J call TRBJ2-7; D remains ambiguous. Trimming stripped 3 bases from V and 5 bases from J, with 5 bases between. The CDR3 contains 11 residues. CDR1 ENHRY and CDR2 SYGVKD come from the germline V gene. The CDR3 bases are TGTGCCATCAGTGAATTCAACGAGCAGTACTTC. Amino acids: CAISEFNEQYF.

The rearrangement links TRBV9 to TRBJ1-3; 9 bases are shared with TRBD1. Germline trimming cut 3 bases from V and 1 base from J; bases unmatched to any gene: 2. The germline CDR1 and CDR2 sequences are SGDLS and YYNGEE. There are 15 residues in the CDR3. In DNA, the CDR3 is TGTGCCAGCAGCGAGACAGGGGGATCTGGAAACACCATATATTTT. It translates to CASSETGGSGNTIYF.

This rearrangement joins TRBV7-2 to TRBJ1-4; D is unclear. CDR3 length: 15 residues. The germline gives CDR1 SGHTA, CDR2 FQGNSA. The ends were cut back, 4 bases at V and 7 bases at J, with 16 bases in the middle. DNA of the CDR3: TGTGCCAGCAGCTCAGTAGGGAATTCTCGTGAAAAACTGTTTTTT. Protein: CASSSVGNSREKLFF.

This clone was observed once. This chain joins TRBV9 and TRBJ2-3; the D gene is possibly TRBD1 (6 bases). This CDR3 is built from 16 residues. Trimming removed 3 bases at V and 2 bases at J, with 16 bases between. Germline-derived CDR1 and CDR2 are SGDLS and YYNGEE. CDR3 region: CASSALQGHLTDTQYF. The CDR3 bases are TGTGCCAGCAGCGCCCTCCAGGGACATCTCACAGATACGCAGTATTTT.

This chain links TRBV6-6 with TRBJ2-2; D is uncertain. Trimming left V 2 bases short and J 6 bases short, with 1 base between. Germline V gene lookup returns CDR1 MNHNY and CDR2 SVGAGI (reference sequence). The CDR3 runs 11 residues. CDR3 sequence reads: CASSYPGELFF. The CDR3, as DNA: TGTGCCAGCAGTTACCCCGGGGAGCTGTTTTTT.

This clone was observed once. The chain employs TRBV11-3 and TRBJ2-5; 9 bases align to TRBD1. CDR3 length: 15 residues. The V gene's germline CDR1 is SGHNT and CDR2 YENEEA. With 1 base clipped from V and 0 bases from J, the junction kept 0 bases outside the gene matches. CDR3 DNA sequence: TGTGCCAGCAGCTTAGGGACAGGGGACCAAGAGACCCAGTACTTC. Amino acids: CASSLGTGDQETQYF.

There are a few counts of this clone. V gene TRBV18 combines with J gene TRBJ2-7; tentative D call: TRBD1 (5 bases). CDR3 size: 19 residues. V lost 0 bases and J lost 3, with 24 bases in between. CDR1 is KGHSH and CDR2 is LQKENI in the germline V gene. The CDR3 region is CASSPPLYIGDSRSYEQYF. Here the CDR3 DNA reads TGTGCCAGCTCACCACCGTTATATATTGGCGACAGTCGAAGCTACGAGCAGTACTTC.

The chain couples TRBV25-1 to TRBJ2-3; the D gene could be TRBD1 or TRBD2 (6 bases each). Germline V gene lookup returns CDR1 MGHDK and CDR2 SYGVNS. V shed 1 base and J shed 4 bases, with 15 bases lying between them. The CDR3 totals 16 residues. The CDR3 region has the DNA TGTGCCAGCAGTGAATCCTTTAGGGGGGTCGCAGATACGCAGTATTTT. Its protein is CASSESFRGVADTQYF.

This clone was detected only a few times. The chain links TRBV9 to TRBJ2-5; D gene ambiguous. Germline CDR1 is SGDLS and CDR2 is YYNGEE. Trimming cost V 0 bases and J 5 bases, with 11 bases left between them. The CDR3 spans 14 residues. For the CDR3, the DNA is TGTGCCAGCAGCGTAGCCAACTACCCGGAGACCCAGTACTTC. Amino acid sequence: CASSVANYPETQYF.

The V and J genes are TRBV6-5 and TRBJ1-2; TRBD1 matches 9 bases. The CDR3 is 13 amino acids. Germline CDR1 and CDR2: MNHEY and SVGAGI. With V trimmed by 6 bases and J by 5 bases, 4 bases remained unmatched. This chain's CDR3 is CASRAGTGYGYTF. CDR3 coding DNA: TGTGCCAGCAGAGCCGGGACAGGGTATGGCTACACCTTC.

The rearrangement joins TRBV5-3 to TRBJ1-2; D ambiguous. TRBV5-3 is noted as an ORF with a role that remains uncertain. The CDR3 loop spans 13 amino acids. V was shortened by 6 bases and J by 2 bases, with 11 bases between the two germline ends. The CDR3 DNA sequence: TGTGCCAGAACAACCAGTAGGAACTATGGCTACACCTTC. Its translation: CARTTSRNYGYTF.

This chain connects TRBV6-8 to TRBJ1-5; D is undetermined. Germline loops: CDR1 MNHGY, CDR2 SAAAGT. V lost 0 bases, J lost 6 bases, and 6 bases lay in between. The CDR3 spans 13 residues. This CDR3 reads CASSYSGTQPQHF. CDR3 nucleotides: TGTGCCAGCAGTTACTCGGGAACTCAGCCCCAGCATTTT.

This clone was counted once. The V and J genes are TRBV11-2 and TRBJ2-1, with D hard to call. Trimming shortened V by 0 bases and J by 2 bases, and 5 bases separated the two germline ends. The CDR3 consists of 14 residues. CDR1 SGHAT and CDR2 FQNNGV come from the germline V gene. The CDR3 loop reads CASSLEDAYNEQFF. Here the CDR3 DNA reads TGTGCCAGCAGCTTAGAGGACGCCTACAATGAGCAGTTCTTC.

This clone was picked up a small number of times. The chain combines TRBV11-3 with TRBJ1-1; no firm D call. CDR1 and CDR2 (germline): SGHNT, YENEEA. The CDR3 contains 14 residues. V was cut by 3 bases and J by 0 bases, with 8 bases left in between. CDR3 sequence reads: CASSLPRVNTEAFF. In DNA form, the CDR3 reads TGTGCCAGCAGCTTGCCACGGGTGAACACTGAAGCTTTCTTT.

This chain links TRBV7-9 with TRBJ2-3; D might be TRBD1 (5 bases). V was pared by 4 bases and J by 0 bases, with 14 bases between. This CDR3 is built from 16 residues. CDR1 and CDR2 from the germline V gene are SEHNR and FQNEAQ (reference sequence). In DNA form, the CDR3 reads TGTGCCAGCAGCTCAAGAGTAGGGGATAGCACAGATACGCAGTATTTT. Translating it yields CASSSRVGDSTDTQYF.

This CDR3 is CASNSKGGFSNQPQHF. CDR3 DNA sequence: TGTGCCAGCAACTCGAAGGGAGGATTTAGCAATCAGCCCCAGCATTTT. The genes are TRBV6-6 and TRBJ1-5; D is uncertain. The V gene's germline CDR1 is MNHNY and CDR2 SVGAGI (reference sequence). This CDR3 region has 16 residues. Deletions cut 7 bases from V and 0 bases from J, with 16 bases between.